This T cell receptor beta chain originates from a study of PD-1 blockade in classical Hodgkin lymphoma. Study summary: The patients were dosed with nivolumab 3 mg/kg, infused intravenously every 2 weeks.

Whole-study results and caveats: Initiation of nivolumab under 1 year after ASCT led to exclusion of patients. A significant rise in TCR diversity by C4D1 was seen for CD4+ but not CD8+ cells. For complete responders, baseline diversity was comparable to that of newly diagnosed patients.

This clone was counted a few times. The antigen remains unidentified. Every patient experienced relapse after autologous stem cell transplantation, and brentuximab vedotin exposure varied. The protocol was immunoSEQ multiplex PCR, while the TCRdb copy is restricted to in-frame clones and leaves out a portion. The sample lists 40,000 to 55,000 clones, around nine tenths occurring once. V was trimmed by 2 bases and J by 5 bases, leaving 17 bases between them. Germline V gives CDR1 MNHNS, CDR2 SASEGT. There are 16 residues in the CDR3. Here the sequenced sample was peripheral blood mononuclear cells (PBMCs), taken at baseline. The chain carries TRBV6-1 and TRBJ2-3; D is tentatively TRBD1 or TRBD2 (5 bases each). The clonotype originates from a human donor with classical Hodgkin lymphoma. Here the CDR3 reads CASSERTGRLRDTQYF. The CDR3 DNA reads TGTGCCAGCAGTGAAAGGACGGGACGACTCCGAGATACGCAGTATTTT.